This T cell receptor beta chain appears in the sequencing data of a study of T-cell memory formation after mild COVID-19. Trimming cost V 4 bases and J 1 base, with 13 bases left between them. CDR3 length equals 15 residues. CDR1 and CDR2 from the germline V gene are SEHNR and FQNEAQ (reference sequence). TCRdb reprocessed the 5' RACE reads with MiXCR, giving one entry per CDR3 protein. Found here are just over 60,000 distinct CDR3 sequences, about a tenth of them singletons; the top ten hold 0.95% to 1.3%. The TCR sequence derives from a man between 18 and 35 years old who had mild COVID-19 (a few samples of this study predate the infection). Cell type and time point are not known. The chain has TRBV7-9 and TRBJ2-5; D may correspond to TRBD1 or TRBD2 (5 bases each). The source material was PBMCs or a T cell subset sorted from them (not recorded which). CDR3 sequence: CASSSTGTVQETQYF. In DNA, the CDR3 is TGTGCCAGCAGCTCCACCGGGACGGTCCAAGAGACCCAGTACTTC.